The rows below give T cell receptor beta chains drawn from one sample of a study of technical replicates of blood from a few donors. Only in-frame clones appear in the TCRdb table, and some are missing; sequencing was by immunoSEQ multiplex PCR. The table lists tens of thousands of clones, under 95% of them singletons. The sequencing sample was made of T cells isolated from PBMCs. Receptors were obtained from a human donor in good health. CDR3s include the opening cysteine and the closing phenylalanine or tryptophan. D genes are given only for firm matches. Clone size is stated in some rows and not others, as once, few, many or a class when expanded.

v_gene: TRBV2; j_gene: TRBJ2-3; abundance: -; len: 15; d_gene: TRBD2; CDR3aa: CASRGQGPSGGREYF; CDR3nt: TGTGCCAGCAGAGGACAGGGCCCTAGCGGGGGGAGAGAGTATTTT
v_gene: TRBV6-1; j_gene: TRBJ2-7; abundance: -; len: 14; d_gene: -; CDR3aa: CASRDHRDVYEQYF; CDR3nt: TGTGCCAGCAGAGATCACCGGGATGTTTACGAGCAGTACTTC
v_gene: TRBV6-1; j_gene: TRBJ2-7; abundance: -; len: 14; d_gene: TRBD1; CDR3aa: CASRTDRGGYEQYF; CDR3nt: TGTGCCAGCAGGACCGACAGGGGCGGGTACGAGCAGTACTTC
v_gene: TRBV19; j_gene: TRBJ2-6; abundance: -; len: 21; d_gene: TRBD1; CDR3aa: CASSIGIVRGQGLSGANVLTF; CDR3nt: TGTGCCAGTAGTATTGGCATTGTGAGGGGACAGGGTCTCTCTGGGGCCAACGTCCTGACTTTC
v_gene: TRBV28; j_gene: TRBJ2-5; abundance: -; len: 15; d_gene: -; CDR3aa: CASSLQRSYQETQYF; CDR3nt: TGTGCCAGCAGTTTGCAGCGATCGTACCAAGAGACCCAGTACTTC
v_gene: TRBV6-1; j_gene: TRBJ2-7; abundance: -; len: 10; d_gene: -; CDR3aa: CASSVYEQYF; CDR3nt: TGTGCCAGCAGCGTATACGAGCAGTACTTC
v_gene: TRBV27; j_gene: TRBJ1-1; abundance: -; len: 15; d_gene: TRBD1; CDR3aa: CASSLGDSLYTEAFF; CDR3nt: TGTGCCAGCAGTTTAGGGGACAGCTTATACACTGAAGCTTTCTTT
v_gene: TRBV28; j_gene: TRBJ2-5; abundance: -; len: 16; d_gene: -; CDR3aa: CASSLSRQGRWETQYF; CDR3nt: TGTGCCAGCAGTTTATCACGCCAGGGCCGGTGGGAGACCCAGTACTTC
v_gene: TRBV11-3; j_gene: TRBJ2-3; abundance: -; len: 15; d_gene: TRBD2; CDR3aa: CASSSGLAGADTQYF; CDR3nt: TGTGCCAGCAGCTCGGGATTAGCGGGGGCAGATACGCAGTATTTT
v_gene: TRBV29-1; j_gene: TRBJ2-3; abundance: -; len: 14; d_gene: -; CDR3aa: CSVEKVDYTDTQYF; CDR3nt: TGCAGCGTTGAGAAGGTAGACTACACAGATACGCAGTATTTT
v_gene: TRBV18; j_gene: TRBJ2-3; abundance: -; len: 14; d_gene: TRBD2; CDR3aa: CASSSTSGTDTQYF; CDR3nt: TGTGCCAGCTCGTCGACTAGCGGCACAGATACGCAGTATTTT
v_gene: TRBV29-1; j_gene: TRBJ2-7; abundance: -; len: 10; d_gene: -; CDR3aa: CSVRGYEQYF; CDR3nt: TGCAGCGTCAGGGGTTACGAGCAGTACTTC
v_gene: TRBV6-1; j_gene: TRBJ1-2; abundance: -; len: 15; d_gene: -; CDR3aa: CASSDFQTTSGGYTF; CDR3nt: TGTGCCAGCAGTGACTTTCAGACCACCTCGGGTGGCTACACCTTC
v_gene: TRBV6-1; j_gene: TRBJ1-3; abundance: -; len: 15; d_gene: TRBD1; CDR3aa: CASSARDSLVHTIYF; CDR3nt: TGTGCCAGCAGTGCCAGGGACAGCCTCGTTCACACCATATATTTT
v_gene: TRBV27; j_gene: TRBJ1-4; abundance: -; len: 15; d_gene: TRBD1; CDR3aa: CASTSRTGGNEKLFF; CDR3nt: TGTGCCAGCACCTCCCGGACAGGGGGAAATGAAAAACTGTTTTTT
v_gene: TRBV10-3; j_gene: TRBJ2-1; abundance: -; len: 14; d_gene: TRBD1; CDR3aa: CAIRDRALYNEQFF; CDR3nt: TGTGCCATCAGAGACAGGGCCCTGTACAATGAGCAGTTCTTC
v_gene: TRBV5-4; j_gene: TRBJ2-7; abundance: -; len: 14; d_gene: TRBD2; CDR3aa: CASSLGLAGGVQYF; CDR3nt: TGTGCCAGCAGCCTGGGACTAGCGGGGGGCGTACAGTACTTC
v_gene: TRBV28; j_gene: TRBJ1-2; abundance: -; len: 12; d_gene: -; CDR3aa: CASSPKTQGYTF; CDR3nt: TGTGCCAGCAGCCCTAAGACACAGGGCTACACCTTC
v_gene: TRBV6-1; j_gene: TRBJ1-2; abundance: -; len: 14; d_gene: -; CDR3aa: CASSELAVTGGYTF; CDR3nt: TGTGCCAGCAGTGAATTAGCGGTTACAGGCGGCTACACCTTC
v_gene: TRBV30; j_gene: TRBJ1-1; abundance: -; len: 12; d_gene: -; CDR3aa: CAARGRNTEAFF; CDR3nt: TGTGCCGCCAGGGGTCGGAACACTGAAGCTTTCTTT
v_gene: TRBV5-1; j_gene: TRBJ2-1; abundance: -; len: 13; d_gene: -; CDR3aa: CASSLADGNEQFF; CDR3nt: TGCGCCAGCAGCTTGGCCGACGGGAATGAGCAGTTCTTC
v_gene: TRBV14; j_gene: TRBJ1-2; abundance: -; len: 14; d_gene: -; CDR3aa: CASSQDVHSYGYTF; CDR3nt: TGTGCCAGCAGCCAAGATGTTCACAGCTATGGCTACACCTTC
v_gene: TRBV28; j_gene: TRBJ1-2; abundance: -; len: 14; d_gene: -; CDR3aa: CASSLRARNYGYTF; CDR3nt: TGTGCCAGCAGTCTCAGGGCCCGTAACTATGGCTACACCTTC
v_gene: TRBV14; j_gene: TRBJ1-2; abundance: -; len: 14; d_gene: -; CDR3aa: CASSYHGGDYGYTF; CDR3nt: TGTGCCAGCAGCTACCACGGGGGGGACTATGGCTACACCTTC
v_gene: TRBV18; j_gene: TRBJ2-5; abundance: -; len: 11; d_gene: -; CDR3aa: CASSSRETQYF; CDR3nt: TGTGCCAGCTCGTCGAGGGAGACCCAGTACTTC
v_gene: TRBV5-1; j_gene: TRBJ1-1; abundance: -; len: 15; d_gene: TRBD1; CDR3aa: CASSLARDRGTEAFF; CDR3nt: TGCGCCAGCAGCTTGGCCCGGGACAGGGGAACTGAAGCTTTCTTT
v_gene: TRBV7-9; j_gene: TRBJ1-1; abundance: -; len: 15; d_gene: -; CDR3aa: CASSYSSTENTEAFF; CDR3nt: TGTGCCAGCAGCTACTCCTCCACAGAGAACACTGAAGCTTTCTTT
v_gene: TRBV7-2; j_gene: TRBJ2-7; abundance: -; len: 17; d_gene: -; CDR3aa: CASSLEPVRESSYEQYF; CDR3nt: TGTGCCAGCAGCTTAGAACCTGTTCGGGAGAGCTCCTACGAGCAGTACTTC
v_gene: TRBV7-9; j_gene: TRBJ2-2; abundance: -; len: 15; d_gene: -; CDR3aa: CASSYTGENTGELFF; CDR3nt: TGTGCCAGCAGTTACACAGGAGAGAACACCGGGGAGCTGTTTTTT
v_gene: TRBV10-3; j_gene: TRBJ2-7; abundance: -; len: 17; d_gene: -; CDR3aa: CAISESPGGFVTYEQYF; CDR3nt: TGTGCCATCAGTGAGTCCCCAGGGGGGTTTGTTACCTACGAGCAGTACTTC
v_gene: TRBV19; j_gene: TRBJ2-3; abundance: -; len: 12; d_gene: -; CDR3aa: CASSIRADTQYF; CDR3nt: TGTGCCAGTAGTATTCGGGCAGATACGCAGTATTTT
v_gene: TRBV29-1; j_gene: TRBJ2-7; abundance: few; len: 14; d_gene: -; CDR3aa: CSVGIQAPVREQYF; CDR3nt: TGCAGCGTTGGTATACAGGCCCCCGTGCGAGAGCAGTACTTC
v_gene: TRBV27; j_gene: TRBJ1-2; abundance: -; len: 12; d_gene: TRBD1; CDR3aa: CANRDRERGYTF; CDR3nt: TGTGCCAACAGGGACAGGGAAAGAGGCTACACCTTC
v_gene: TRBV9; j_gene: TRBJ2-1; abundance: -; len: 15; d_gene: TRBD2; CDR3aa: CASSVELASHNEQFF; CDR3nt: TGTGCCAGCAGCGTAGAACTAGCGTCACACAATGAGCAGTTCTTC
v_gene: TRBV5-6; j_gene: TRBJ1-2; abundance: -; len: 14; d_gene: -; CDR3aa: CASSLGTSGYGYTF; CDR3nt: TGTGCCAGCAGCTTGGGCACTAGTGGGTATGGCTACACCTTC
v_gene: TRBV27; j_gene: TRBJ1-6; abundance: few; len: 13; d_gene: TRBD1; CDR3aa: CASSSGGNSPLHF; CDR3nt: TGTGCCAGCAGTTCAGGGGGCAATTCACCCCTCCACTTT
v_gene: TRBV7-8; j_gene: TRBJ2-1; abundance: -; len: 18; d_gene: -; CDR3aa: CASSLWPSSWGQDNEQFF; CDR3nt: TGTGCCAGCAGCTTATGGCCATCGAGCTGGGGGCAAGACAATGAGCAGTTCTTC
v_gene: TRBV25-1; j_gene: TRBJ1-6; abundance: -; len: 14; d_gene: -; CDR3aa: CASTPRGRGSPLHF; CDR3nt: TGTGCCAGCACCCCCCGAGGGAGAGGTTCACCCCTCCACTTT
v_gene: TRBV14; j_gene: TRBJ1-1; abundance: once; len: 12; d_gene: TRBD1; CDR3aa: CASSDRGAGAFF; CDR3nt: TGTGCCAGCAGCGACAGGGGCGCCGGAGCTTTCTTT
v_gene: TRBV10-3; j_gene: TRBJ2-5; abundance: -; len: 14; d_gene: TRBD2; CDR3aa: CAIRKPGLEETQYF; CDR3nt: TGTGCCATCAGAAAACCGGGACTAGAGGAGACCCAGTACTTC
v_gene: TRBV11-1; j_gene: TRBJ2-1; abundance: -; len: 14; d_gene: TRBD2; CDR3aa: CASSLAGGQDEQFF; CDR3nt: TGTGCCAGCAGCCTAGCGGGGGGGCAGGATGAGCAGTTCTTC
v_gene: TRBV9; j_gene: TRBJ2-7; abundance: -; len: 14; d_gene: -; CDR3aa: CASSETPGTYEQYF; CDR3nt: TGTGCCAGCAGCGAAACGCCAGGGACTTACGAGCAGTACTTC
v_gene: TRBV11-2; j_gene: TRBJ1-1; abundance: once; len: 13; d_gene: TRBD1; CDR3aa: CASAGQGKTEAFF; CDR3nt: TGTGCCAGCGCTGGACAGGGAAAAACTGAAGCTTTCTTT